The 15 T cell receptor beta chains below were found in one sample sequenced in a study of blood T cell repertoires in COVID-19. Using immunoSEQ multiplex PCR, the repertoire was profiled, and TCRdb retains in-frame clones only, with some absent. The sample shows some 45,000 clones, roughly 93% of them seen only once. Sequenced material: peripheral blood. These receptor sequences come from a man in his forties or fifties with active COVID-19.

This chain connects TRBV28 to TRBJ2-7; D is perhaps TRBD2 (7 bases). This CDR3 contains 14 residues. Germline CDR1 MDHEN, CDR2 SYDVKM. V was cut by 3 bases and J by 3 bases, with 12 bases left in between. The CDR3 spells CASSLGGANYEQYF. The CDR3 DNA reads TGTGCCAGCAGTTTGGGGGGGGCGAACTACGAGCAGTACTTC.

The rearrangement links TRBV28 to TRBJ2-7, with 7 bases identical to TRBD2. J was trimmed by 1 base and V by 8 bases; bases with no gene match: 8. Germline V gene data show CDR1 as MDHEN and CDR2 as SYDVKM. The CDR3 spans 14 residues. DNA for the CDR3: TGTGCCAGCCATTCTGGGGGGGGATCCTACGAGCAGTACTTC. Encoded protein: CASHSGGGSYEQYF.

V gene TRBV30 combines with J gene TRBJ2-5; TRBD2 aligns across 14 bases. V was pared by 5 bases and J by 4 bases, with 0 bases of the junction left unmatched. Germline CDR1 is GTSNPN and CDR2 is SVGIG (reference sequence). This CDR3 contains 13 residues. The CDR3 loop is CAWGLAGGETQYF. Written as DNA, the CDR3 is TGTGCCTGGGGACTAGCGGGAGGAGAGACCCAGTACTTC.

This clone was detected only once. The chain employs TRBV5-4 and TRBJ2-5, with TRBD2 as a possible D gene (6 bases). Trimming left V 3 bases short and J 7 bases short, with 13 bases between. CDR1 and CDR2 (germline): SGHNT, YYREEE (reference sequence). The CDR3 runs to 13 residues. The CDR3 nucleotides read TGTGCCAGCAGCTCGGGACTGTTCCGGACCCAGTACTTC. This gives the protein CASSSGLFRTQYF.

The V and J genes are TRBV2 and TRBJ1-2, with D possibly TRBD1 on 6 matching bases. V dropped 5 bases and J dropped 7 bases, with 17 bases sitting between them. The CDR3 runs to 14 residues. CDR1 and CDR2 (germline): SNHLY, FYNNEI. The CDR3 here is CASSLRQDPSGYTF. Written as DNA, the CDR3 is TGTGCCAGCAGTCTACGACAGGATCCCTCTGGCTACACCTTC.

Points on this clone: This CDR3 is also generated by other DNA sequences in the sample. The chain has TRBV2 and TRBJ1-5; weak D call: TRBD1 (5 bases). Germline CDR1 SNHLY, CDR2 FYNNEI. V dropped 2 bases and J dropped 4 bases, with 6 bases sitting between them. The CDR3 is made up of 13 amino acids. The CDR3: CASSEQGNQPQHF. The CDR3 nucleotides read TGTGCCAGCAGTGAACAGGGAAATCAGCCCCAGCATTTT.

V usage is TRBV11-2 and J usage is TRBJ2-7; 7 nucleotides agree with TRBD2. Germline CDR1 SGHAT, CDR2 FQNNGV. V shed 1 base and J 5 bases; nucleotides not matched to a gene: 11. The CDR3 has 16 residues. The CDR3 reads CASSLGEFWGGNEQYF. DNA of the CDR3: TGTGCCAGCAGCTTAGGTGAATTTTGGGGGGGGAACGAGCAGTACTTC.

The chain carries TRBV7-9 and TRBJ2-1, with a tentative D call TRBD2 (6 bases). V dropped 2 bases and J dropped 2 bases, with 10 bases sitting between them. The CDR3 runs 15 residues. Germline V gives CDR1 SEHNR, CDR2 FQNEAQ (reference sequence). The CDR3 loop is CASSLRDWTYNEQFF. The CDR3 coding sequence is TGTGCCAGCAGCTTACGGGACTGGACCTACAATGAGCAGTTCTTC.

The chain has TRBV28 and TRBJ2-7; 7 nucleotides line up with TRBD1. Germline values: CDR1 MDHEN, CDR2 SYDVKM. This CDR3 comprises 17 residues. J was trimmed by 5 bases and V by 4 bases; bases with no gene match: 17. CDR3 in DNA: TGTGCCAGCAGTTCGGAGAGTTTGGGCGACAGGGAAAACGAGCAGTACTTC. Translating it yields CASSSESLGDRENEQYF. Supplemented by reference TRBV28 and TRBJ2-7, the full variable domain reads DVKVTQSSRYLVKRTGEKVFLECVQDMDHENMFWYRQDPGLGLRLIYFSYDVKMKEKGDIPEGYSVSREKKERFSLILESASTNQTSMYLCASSSESLGDRENEQYFGPGTRLTVT.

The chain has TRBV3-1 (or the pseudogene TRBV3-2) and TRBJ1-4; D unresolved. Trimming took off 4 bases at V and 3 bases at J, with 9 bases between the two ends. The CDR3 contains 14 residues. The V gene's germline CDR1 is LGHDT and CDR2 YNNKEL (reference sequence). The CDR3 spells CASSRNVANEKLFF. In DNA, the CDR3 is TGTGCCAGCAGCCGCAACGTAGCTAATGAAAAACTGTTTTTT.

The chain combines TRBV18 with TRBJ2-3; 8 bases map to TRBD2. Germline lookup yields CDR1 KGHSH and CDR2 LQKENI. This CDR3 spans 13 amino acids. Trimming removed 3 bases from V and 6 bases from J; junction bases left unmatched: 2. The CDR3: CASSPGLADTQYF. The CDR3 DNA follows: TGTGCCAGCTCACCTGGACTAGCCGATACGCAGTATTTT.

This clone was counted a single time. The CDR3 loop reads CASSLGQTLTEAFF. The DNA of the CDR3 is TGTGCCAGCAGCTTGGGACAGACTCTCACTGAAGCTTTCTTT. The chain joins TRBV5-4 to TRBJ1-1; TRBD1 is a possible D gene (5 bases). CDR1 and CDR2 from the germline V gene are SGHNT and YYREEE (reference sequence). V was trimmed by 0 bases and J by 4 bases, leaving 10 bases between them. CDR3 size: 14 residues.

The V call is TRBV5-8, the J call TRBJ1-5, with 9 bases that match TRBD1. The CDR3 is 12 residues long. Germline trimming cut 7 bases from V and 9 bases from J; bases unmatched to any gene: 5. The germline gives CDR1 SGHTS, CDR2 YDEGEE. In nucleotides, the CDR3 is TGTGCCAGCTCGGGGACAGGGCGGCCCCAGCATTTT. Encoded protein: CASSGTGRPQHF.

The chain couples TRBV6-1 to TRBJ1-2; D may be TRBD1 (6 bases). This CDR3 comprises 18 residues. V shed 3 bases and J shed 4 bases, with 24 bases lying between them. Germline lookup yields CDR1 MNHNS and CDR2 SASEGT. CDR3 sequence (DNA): TGTGCCAGCAGTGAGATGGGTGGGGGCAAGTCGATTGGCTATGGCTACACCTTC. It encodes CASSEMGGGKSIGYGYTF.

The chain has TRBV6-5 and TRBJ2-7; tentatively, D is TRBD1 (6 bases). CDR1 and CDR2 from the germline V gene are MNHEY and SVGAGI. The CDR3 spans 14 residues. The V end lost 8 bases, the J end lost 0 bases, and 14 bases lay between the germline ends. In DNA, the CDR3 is TGTGCCAGCTCAGCCGGACAGAGCTCCTACGAGCAGTACTTC. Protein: CASSAGQSSYEQYF.